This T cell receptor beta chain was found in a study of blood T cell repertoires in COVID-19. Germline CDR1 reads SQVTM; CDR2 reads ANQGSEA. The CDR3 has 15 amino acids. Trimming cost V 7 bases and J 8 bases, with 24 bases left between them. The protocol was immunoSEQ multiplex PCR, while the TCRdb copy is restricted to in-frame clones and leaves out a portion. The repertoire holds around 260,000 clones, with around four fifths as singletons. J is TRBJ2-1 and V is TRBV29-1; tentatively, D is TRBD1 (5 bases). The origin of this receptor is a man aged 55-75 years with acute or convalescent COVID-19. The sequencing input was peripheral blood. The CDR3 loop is CSASRQGVIRDEQFF. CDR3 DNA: TGCAGCGCTTCCCGCCAGGGTGTAATTCGTGATGAGCAGTTCTTC.